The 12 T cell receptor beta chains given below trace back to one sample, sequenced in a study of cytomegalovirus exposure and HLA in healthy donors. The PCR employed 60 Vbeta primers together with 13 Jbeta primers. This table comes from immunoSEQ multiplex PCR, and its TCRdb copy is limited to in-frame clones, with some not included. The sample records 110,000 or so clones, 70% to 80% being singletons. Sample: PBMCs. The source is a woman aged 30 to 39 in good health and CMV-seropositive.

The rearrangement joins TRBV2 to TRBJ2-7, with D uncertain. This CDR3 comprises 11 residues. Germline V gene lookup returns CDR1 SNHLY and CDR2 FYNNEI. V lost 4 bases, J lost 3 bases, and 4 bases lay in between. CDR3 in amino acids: CASSVNYEQYF. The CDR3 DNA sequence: TGTGCCAGCAGTGTTAACTACGAGCAGTACTTC.

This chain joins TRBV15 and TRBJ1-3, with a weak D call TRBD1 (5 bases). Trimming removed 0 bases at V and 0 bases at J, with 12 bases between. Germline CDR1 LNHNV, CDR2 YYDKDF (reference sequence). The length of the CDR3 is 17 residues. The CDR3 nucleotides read TGTGCCACCAGCAGAGACGGCAGACAGCTCTCTGGAAACACCATATATTTT. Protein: CATSRDGRQLSGNTIYF.

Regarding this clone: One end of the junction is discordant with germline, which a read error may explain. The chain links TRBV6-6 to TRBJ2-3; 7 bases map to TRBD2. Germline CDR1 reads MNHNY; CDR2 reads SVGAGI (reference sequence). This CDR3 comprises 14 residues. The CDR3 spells CASLLGGSTDTQYF. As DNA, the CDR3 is TGTGCCAGCCTACTGGGCGGGAGCACGGATACGCAGTATTTT.

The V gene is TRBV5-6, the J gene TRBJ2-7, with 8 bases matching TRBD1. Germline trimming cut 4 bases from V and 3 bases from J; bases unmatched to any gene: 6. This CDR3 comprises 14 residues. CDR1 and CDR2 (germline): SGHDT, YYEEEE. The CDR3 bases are TGTGCCAGCAGCACGCCGGGACAGGACTACGAGCAGTACTTC. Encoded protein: CASSTPGQDYEQYF.

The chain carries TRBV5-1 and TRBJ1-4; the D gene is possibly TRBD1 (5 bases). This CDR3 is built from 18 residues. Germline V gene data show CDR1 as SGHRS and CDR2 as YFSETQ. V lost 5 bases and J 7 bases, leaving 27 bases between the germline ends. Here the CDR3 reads CASRPYFVQGNDGEKLFF. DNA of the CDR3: TGCGCCAGCAGACCCTATTTCGTCCAGGGCAACGACGGTGAAAAACTGTTTTTT.

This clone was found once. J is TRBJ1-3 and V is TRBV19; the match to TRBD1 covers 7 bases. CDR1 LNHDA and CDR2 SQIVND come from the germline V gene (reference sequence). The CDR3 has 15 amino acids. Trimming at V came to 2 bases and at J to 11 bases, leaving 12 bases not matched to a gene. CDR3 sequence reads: CASSIPGQISSAIYF. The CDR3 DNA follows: TGTGCCAGTAGTATACCGGGACAGATCTCTAGCGCCATATATTTT. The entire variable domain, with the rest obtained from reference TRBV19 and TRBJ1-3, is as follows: DGGITQSPKYLFRKEGQNVTLSCEQNLNHDAMYWYRQDPGQGLRLIYYSQIVNDFQKGDIAEGYSVSREKKESFPLTVTSAQKNPTAFYLCASSIPGQISSAIYFGEGSWLTVV.

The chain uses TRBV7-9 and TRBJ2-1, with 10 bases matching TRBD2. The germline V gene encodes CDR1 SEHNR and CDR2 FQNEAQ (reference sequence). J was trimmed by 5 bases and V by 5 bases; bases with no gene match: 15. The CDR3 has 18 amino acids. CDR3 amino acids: CASSTTVKRTSGHNEQFF. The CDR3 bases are TGTGCCAGCAGCACGACAGTAAAGAGGACTAGCGGACACAATGAGCAGTTCTTC.

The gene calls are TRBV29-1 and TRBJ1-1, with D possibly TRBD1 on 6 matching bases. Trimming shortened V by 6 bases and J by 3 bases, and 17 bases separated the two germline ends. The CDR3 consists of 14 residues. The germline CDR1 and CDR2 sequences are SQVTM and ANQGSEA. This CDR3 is CSVVQGSADTEAFF. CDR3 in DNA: TGCAGCGTGGTACAGGGTTCGGCGGACACTGAAGCTTTCTTT.

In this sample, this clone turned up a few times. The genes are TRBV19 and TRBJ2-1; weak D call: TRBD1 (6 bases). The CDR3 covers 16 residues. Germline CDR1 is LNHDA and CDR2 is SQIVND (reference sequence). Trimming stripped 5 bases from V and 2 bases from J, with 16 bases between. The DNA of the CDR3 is TGTGCCAGTAGTGAAGCCGGACAGCCCCCCTACAATGAGCAGTTCTTC. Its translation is CASSEAGQPPYNEQFF. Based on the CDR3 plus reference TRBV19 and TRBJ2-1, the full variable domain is DGGITQSPKYLFRKEGQNVTLSCEQNLNHDAMYWYRQDPGQGLRLIYYSQIVNDFQKGDIAEGYSVSREKKESFPLTVTSAQKNPTAFYLCASSEAGQPPYNEQFFGPGTRLTVL.

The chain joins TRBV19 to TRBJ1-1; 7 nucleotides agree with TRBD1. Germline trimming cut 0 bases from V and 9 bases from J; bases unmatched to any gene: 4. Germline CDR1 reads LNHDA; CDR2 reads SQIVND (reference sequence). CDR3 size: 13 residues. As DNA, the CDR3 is TGTGCCAGTAGTATAGAGGATAGGGGGCAAGCTTTCTTT. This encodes CASSIEDRGQAFF.

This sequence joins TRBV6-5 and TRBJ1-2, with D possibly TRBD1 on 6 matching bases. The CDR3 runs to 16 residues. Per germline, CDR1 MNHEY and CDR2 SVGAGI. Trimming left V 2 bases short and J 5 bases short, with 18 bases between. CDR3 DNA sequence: TGTGCCAGCAGTTACCTTAGTTCAGGGGACGGGTATGGCTACACCTTC. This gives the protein CASSYLSSGDGYGYTF.

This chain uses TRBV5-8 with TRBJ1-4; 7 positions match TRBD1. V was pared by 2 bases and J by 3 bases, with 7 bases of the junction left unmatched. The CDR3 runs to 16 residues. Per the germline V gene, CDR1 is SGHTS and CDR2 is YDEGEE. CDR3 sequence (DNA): TGTGCCAGCAGCTTTGGGACAGAGGGACCTAATGAAAAACTGTTTTTT. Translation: CASSFGTEGPNEKLFF.